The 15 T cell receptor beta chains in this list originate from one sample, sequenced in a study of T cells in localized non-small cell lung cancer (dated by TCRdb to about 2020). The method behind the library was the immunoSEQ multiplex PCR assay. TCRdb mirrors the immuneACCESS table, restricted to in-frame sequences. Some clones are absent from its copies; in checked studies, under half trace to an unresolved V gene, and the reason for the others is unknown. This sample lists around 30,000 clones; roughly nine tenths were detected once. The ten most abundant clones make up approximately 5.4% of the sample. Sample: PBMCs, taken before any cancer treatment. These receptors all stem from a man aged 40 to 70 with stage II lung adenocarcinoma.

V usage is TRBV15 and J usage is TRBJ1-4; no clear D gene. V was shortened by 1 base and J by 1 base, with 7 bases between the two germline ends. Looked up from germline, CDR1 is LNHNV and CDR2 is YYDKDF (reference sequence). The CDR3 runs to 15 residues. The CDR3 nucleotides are TGTGCCACCAGCAGAGTTGGGGAAACTAATGAAAAACTGTTTTTT. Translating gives CATSRVGETNEKLFF.

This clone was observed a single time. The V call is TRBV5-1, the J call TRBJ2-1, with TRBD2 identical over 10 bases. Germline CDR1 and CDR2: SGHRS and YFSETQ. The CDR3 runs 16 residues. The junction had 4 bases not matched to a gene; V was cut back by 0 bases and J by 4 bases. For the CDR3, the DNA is TGCGCCAGCAGCTTGGCAATGGGACTAGCGTACAATGAGCAGTTCTTC. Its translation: CASSLAMGLAYNEQFF.

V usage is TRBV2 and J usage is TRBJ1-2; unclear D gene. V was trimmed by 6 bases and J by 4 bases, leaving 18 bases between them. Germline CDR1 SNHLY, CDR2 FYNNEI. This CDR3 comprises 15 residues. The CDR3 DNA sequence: TGTGCCAGCAGGTCGTGGCAGGCAGACCCCTATGGCTACACCTTC. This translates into CASRSWQADPYGYTF.

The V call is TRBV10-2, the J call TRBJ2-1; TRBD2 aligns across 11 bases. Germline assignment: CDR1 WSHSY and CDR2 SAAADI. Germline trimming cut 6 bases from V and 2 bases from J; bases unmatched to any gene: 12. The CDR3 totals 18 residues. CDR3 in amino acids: CASRDDAGTSGAYNEQFF. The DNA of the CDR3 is TGCGCCAGCAGGGATGACGCCGGGACTAGCGGTGCCTACAATGAGCAGTTCTTC.

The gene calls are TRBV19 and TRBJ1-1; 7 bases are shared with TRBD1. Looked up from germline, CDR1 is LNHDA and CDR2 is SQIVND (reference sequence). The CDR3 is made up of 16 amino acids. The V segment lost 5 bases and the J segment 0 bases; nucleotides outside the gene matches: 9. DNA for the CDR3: TGTGCCAGTAGTCGAAGACAGGGAGGGATGAACACTGAAGCTTTCTTT. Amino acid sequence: CASSRRQGGMNTEAFF.

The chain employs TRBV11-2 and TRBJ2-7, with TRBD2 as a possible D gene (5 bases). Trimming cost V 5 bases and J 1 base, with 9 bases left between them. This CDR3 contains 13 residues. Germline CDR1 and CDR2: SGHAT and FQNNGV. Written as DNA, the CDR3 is TGTGCCAGCAGCCGGACGGGATCCTACGAGCAGTACTTC. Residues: CASSRTGSYEQYF. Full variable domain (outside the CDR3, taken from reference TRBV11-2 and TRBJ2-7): EAGVAQSPRYKIIEKRQSVAFWCNPISGHATLYWYQQILGQGPKLLIQFQNNGVVDDSQLPKDRFSAERLKGVDSTLKIQPAKLEDSAVYLCASSRTGSYEQYFGPGTRLTVT.

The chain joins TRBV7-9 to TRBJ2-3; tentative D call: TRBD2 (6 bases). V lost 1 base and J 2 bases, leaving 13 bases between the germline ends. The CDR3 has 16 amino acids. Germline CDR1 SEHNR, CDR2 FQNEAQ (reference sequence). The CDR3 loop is CASSLGQRVSTDTQYF. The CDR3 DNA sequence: TGTGCCAGCAGCTTAGGCCAGCGGGTATCCACAGATACGCAGTATTTT.

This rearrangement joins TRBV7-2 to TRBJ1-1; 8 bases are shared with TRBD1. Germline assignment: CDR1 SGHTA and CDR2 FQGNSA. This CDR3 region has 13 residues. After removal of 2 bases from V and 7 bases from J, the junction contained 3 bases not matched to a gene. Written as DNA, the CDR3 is TGTGCCAGCAGCTTACAGGGGGCTGGTGAAGCTTTCTTT. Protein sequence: CASSLQGAGEAFF.

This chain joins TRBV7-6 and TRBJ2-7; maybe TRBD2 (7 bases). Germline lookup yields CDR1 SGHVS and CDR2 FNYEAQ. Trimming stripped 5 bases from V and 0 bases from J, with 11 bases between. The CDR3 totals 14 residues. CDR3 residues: CASSGGASSYEQYF. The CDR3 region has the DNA TGTGCCAGCAGCGGGGGGGCGAGCTCCTACGAGCAGTACTTC.

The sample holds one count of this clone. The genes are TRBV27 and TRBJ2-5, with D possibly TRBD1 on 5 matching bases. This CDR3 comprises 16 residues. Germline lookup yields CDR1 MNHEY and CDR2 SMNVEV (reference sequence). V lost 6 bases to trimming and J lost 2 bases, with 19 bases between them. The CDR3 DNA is TGTGCCAGCAGCCAGGGCCCGAGAACGGCTCAAGAGACCCAGTACTTC. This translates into CASSQGPRTAQETQYF.

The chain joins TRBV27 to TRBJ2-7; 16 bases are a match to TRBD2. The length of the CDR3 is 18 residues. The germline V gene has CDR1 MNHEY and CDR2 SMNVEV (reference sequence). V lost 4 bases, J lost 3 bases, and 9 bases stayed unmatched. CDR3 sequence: CASSSSGLAGGLHYEQYF. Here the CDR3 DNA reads TGTGCCAGCAGTTCCTCGGGACTAGCGGGAGGGCTCCACTACGAGCAGTACTTC.

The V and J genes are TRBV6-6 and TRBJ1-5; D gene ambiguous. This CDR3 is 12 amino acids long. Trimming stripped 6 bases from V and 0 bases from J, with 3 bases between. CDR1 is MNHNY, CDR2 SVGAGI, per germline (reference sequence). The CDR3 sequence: CASRDSNQPQHF. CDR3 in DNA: TGTGCCAGCAGGGATAGCAATCAGCCCCAGCATTTT.

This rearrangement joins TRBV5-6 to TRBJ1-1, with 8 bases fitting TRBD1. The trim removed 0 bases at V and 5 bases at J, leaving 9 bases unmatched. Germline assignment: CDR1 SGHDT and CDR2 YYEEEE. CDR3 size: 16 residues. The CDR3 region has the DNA TGTGCCAGCAGCTTGGTACAGGACAGGGCTTGGACTGAAGCTTTCTTT. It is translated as CASSLVQDRAWTEAFF.

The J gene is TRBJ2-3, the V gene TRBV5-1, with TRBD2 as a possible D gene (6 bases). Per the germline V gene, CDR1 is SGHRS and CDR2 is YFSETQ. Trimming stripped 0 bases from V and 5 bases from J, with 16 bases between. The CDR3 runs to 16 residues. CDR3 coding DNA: TGCGCCAGCAGCTTGGATGTGGGAGGAGCCGAAGATACGCAGTATTTT. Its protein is CASSLDVGGAEDTQYF.

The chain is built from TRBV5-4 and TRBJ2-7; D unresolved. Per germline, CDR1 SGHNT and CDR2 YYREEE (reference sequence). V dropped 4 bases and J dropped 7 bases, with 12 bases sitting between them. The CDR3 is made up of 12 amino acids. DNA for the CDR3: TGTGCCAGCAGCACCGAAGCCGATGAGCAGTACTTC. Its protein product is CASSTEADEQYF.